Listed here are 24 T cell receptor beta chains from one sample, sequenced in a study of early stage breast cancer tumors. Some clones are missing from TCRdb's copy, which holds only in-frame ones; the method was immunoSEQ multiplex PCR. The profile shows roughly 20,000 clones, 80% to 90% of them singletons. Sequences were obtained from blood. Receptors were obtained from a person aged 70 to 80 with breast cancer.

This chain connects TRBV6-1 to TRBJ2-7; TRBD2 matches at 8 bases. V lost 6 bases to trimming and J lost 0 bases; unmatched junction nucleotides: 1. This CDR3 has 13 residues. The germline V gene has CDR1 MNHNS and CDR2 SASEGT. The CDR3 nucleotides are TGTGCCAGCAGACTAGCGGCCTCCTACGAGCAGTACTTC. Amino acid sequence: CASRLAASYEQYF.

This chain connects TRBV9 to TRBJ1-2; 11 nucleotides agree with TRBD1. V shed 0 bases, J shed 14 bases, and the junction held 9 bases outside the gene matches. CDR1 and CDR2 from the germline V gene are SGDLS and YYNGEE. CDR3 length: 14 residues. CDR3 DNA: TGTGCCAGCAGCGTAGGAGGACAGGGGGCAACGAATACCTTC. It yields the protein CASSVGGQGATNTF.

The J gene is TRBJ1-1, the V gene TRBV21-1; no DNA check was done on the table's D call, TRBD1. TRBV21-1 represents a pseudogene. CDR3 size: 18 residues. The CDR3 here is CASSKAFSRDRFVSEAFF. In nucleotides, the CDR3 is TGTGCCAGCAGCAAAGCCTTCAGCCGGGACAGGTTTGTTTCTGAAGCTTTCTTT.

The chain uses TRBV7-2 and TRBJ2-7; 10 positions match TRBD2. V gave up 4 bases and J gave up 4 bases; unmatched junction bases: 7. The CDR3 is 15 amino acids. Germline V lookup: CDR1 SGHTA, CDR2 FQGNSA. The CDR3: CASSSAGGPMYEQYF. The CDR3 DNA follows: TGTGCCAGCAGCTCAGCGGGGGGGCCAATGTACGAGCAGTACTTC.

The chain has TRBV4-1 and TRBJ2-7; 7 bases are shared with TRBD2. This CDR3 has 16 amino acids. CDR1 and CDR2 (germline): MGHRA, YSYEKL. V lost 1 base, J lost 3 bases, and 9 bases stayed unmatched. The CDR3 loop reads CASSQGPGGGGYEQYF. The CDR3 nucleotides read TGCGCCAGCAGCCAAGGCCCGGGCGGGGGAGGCTACGAGCAGTACTTC.

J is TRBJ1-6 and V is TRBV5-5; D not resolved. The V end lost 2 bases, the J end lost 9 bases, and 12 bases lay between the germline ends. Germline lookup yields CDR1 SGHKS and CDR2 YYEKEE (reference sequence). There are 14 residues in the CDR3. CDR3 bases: TGTGCCAGCAGCTTAGGAGAATTCGGTTCACCCCTCCACTTT. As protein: CASSLGEFGSPLHF. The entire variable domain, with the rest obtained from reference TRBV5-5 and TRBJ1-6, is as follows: DAGVTQSPTHLIKTRGQQVTLRCSPISGHKSVSWYQQVLGQGPQFIFQYYEKEERGRGNFPDRFSARQFPNYSSELNVNALLLGDSALYLCASSLGEFGSPLHFGNGTRLTVT.

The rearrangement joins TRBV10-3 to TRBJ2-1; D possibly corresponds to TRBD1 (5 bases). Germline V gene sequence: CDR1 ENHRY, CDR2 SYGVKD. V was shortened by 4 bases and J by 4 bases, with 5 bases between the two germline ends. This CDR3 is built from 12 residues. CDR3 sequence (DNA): TGTGCCATCAGTGGACAGTACAATGAGCAGTTCTTC. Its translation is CAISGQYNEQFF.

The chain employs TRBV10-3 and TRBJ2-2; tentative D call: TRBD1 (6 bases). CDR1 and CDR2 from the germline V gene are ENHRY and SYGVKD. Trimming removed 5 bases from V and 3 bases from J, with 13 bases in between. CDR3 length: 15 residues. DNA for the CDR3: TGTGCCATCAGTCCCACGAGACAGGACACCGGGGAGCTGTTTTTT. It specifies CAISPTRQDTGELFF.

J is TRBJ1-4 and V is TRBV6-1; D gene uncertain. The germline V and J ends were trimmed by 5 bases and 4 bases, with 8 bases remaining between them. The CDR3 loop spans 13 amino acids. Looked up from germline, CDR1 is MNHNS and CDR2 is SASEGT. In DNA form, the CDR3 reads TGTGCCAGCAGTCGAGGCGTTAATGAAAAACTGTTTTTT. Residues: CASSRGVNEKLFF.

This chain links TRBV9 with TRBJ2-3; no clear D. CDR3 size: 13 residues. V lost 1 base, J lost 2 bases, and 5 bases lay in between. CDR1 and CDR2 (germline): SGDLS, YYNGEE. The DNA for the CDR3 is TGTGCCAGCAGCGTACGGTTCACAGATACGCAGTATTTT. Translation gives CASSVRFTDTQYF.

The CDR3 is CASSSGTGFVGNQPQHF. CDR3 coding DNA: TGTGCCAGCAGCTCAGGGACAGGGTTTGTAGGCAATCAGCCCCAGCATTTT. The chain carries TRBV7-2 and TRBJ1-5, with TRBD1 matching 9 bases. The length of the CDR3 is 17 residues. The germline CDR1 and CDR2 sequences are SGHTA and FQGNSA. V lost 4 bases, J lost 2 bases, and 9 bases stayed unmatched.

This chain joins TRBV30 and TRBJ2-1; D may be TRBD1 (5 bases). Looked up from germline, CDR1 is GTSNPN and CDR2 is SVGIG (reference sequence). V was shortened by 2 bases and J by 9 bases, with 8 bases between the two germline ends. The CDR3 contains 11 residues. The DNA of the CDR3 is TGTGCCTGGAGTAAGGGGATTGAGCAGTTCTTC. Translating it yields CAWSKGIEQFF.

The CDR3 DNA reads as TGCAGCGTTGAAGTGAAGAGGGACACTGAAGCTTTCTTT. It codes for CSVEVKRDTEAFF. The chain recombines TRBV29-1 with TRBJ1-1; D not certain. Germline loops: CDR1 SQVTM, CDR2 ANQGSEA. V was clipped by 1 base and J by 3 bases, with 9 bases between them. The CDR3 contains 13 residues. Combining the CDR3 with reference TRBV29-1 and TRBJ1-1 gives the whole variable domain SAVISQKPSRDICQRGTSLTIQCQVDSQVTMMFWYRQQPGQSLTLIATANQGSEATYESGFVIDKFPISRPNLTFSTLTVSNMSPEDSSIYLCSVEVKRDTEAFFGQGTRLTVV.

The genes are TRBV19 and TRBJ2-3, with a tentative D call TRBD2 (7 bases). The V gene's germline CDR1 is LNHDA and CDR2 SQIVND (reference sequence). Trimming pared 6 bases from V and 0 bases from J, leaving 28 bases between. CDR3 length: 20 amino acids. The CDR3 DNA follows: TGTGCCAGTAGGAGTATAGGGGGGGGGAGCGGGTCGGCTAGCACAGATACGCAGTATTTT. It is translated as CASRSIGGGSGSASTDTQYF.

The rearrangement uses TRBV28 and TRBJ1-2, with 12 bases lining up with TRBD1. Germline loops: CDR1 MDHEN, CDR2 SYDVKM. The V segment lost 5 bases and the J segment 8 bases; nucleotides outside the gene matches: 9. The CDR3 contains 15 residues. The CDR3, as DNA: TGTGCCAGCAGTGCCGGGACAGGGGGCTTGGGGGGCTACACCTTC. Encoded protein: CASSAGTGGLGGYTF.

CDR3 nucleotides: TGTGCCAGTAGTAGCGCGGGACTAGCCCCACAGGAGACCCAGTACTTC. Amino acids: CASSSAGLAPQETQYF. The rearrangement links TRBV19 to TRBJ2-5; 9 bases align to TRBD2. CDR1 is LNHDA, CDR2 SQIVND, per germline (reference sequence). After removal of 4 bases from V and 5 bases from J, the junction contained 11 bases not matched to a gene. The CDR3 totals 16 residues.

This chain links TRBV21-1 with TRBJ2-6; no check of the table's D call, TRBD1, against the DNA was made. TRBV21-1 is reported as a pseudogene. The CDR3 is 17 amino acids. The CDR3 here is CASSTQGRDSGANVLTF. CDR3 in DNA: TGTGCCAGCAGTACGCAGGGAAGGGATTCTGGGGCCAACGTCCTGACTTTC.

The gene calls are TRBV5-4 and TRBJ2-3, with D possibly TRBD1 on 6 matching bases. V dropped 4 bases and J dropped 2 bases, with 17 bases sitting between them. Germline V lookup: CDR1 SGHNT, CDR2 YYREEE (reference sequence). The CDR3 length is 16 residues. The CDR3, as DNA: TGTGCCAGCAGCCAGCCTCAAGGGGGATCCACAGATACGCAGTATTTT. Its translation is CASSQPQGGSTDTQYF.

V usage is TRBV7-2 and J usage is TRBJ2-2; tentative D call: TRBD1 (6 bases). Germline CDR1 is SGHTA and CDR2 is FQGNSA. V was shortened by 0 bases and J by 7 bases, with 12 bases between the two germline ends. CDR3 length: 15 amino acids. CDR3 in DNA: TGTGCCAGCAGCTTAGCAGGGGGAATTAGCGGGGAGCTGTTTTTT. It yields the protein CASSLAGGISGELFF.

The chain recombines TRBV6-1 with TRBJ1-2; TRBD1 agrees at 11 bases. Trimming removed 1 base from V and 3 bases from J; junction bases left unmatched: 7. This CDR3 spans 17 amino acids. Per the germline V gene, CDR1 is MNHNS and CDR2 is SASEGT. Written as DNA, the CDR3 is TGTGCCAGCAGTGAAGTGGGACAGGGGGTAATTTACTATGGCTACACCTTC. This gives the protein CASSEVGQGVIYYGYTF.

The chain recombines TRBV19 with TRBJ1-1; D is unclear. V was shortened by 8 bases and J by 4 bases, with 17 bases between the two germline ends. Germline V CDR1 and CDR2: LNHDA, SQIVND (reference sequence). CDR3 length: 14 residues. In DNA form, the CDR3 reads TGTGCCAGTCAGGCCGAGAGCACCCGCACTGAAGCTTTCTTT. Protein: CASQAESTRTEAFF. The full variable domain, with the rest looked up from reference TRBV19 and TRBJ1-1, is DGGITQSPKYLFRKEGQNVTLSCEQNLNHDAMYWYRQDPGQGLRLIYYSQIVNDFQKGDIAEGYSVSREKKESFPLTVTSAQKNPTAFYLCASQAESTRTEAFFGQGTRLTVV.

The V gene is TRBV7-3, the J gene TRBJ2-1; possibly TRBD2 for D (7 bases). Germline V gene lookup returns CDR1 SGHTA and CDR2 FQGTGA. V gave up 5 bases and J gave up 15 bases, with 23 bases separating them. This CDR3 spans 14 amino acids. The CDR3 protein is CASSLHLSGGGMFF. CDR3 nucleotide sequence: TGTGCCAGCAGCCTTCACCTTAGCGGCGGGGGCATGTTCTTC.

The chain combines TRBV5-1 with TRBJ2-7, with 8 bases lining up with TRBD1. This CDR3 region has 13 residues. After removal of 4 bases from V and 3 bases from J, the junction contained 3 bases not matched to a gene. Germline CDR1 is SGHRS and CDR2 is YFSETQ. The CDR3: CASSADRVYEQYF. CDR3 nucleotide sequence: TGCGCCAGCAGCGCGGACAGGGTCTACGAGCAGTACTTC.

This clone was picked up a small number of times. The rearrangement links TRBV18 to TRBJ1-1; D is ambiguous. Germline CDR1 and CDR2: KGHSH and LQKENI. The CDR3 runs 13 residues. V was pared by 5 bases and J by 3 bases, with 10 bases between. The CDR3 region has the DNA TGTGCCAGCTCAGCTCAACGAGACACTGAAGCTTTCTTT. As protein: CASSAQRDTEAFF.